This T cell receptor beta chain was found in a study of blood T cell repertoires in COVID-19. At the level of the study: Acute and convalescent COVID-19 specimens originated in the United States, Italy and Spain.

As processed by the authors: Amplification from reference gene primers served as the basis for estimated nucleated cell counts. Sequenced by immunoSEQ multiplex PCR; TCRdb stores in-frame clones only, minus some. From that table come the V and J calls and clone size; the DNA was used to work out D and trimming. The table lists about 160,000 clones, less than 85% of them singletons, with around a sixth in the top ten. Participants' own reports of clinical history determined their cohort assignment. Donors of Cohort 3 who recovered were those that had two negative PCRs, clearance, or symptom resolution. This sequence was found in a man aged 55-75 years who had recovered from COVID-19. Sequenced input: PBMCs or T cells enriched from blood (not recorded which).

CDR3 nucleotide sequence: TGTGCCAGCAGTCAAGACAGGTTCAATCAGCCCCAGCATTTT. Translating it yields CASSQDRFNQPQHF. This chain uses TRBV7-2 with TRBJ1-5; possibly TRBD1 for D (6 bases). CDR3 length: 14 amino acids. Trimming left V 6 bases short and J 3 bases short, with 12 bases between. Germline V gene sequence: CDR1 SGHTA, CDR2 FQGNSA. The full variable domain, completed using reference TRBV7-2 and TRBJ1-5, is GAGVSQSPSNKVTEKGKDVELRCDPISGHTALYWYRQSLGQGLEFLIYFQGNSAPDKSGLPSDRFSAERTGGSVSTLTIQRTQQEDSAVYLCASSQDRFNQPQHFGDGTRLSIL.